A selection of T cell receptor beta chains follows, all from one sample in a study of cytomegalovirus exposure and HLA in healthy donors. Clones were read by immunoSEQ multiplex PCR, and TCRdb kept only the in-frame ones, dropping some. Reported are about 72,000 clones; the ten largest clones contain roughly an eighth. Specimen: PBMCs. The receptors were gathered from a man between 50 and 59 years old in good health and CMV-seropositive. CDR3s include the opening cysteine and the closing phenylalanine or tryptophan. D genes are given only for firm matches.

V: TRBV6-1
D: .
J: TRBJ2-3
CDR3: CASRLPGLSVDTQYF

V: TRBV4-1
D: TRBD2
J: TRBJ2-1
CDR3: CASSRGTSLEYNEQFF

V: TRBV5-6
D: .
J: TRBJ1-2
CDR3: CASSTLDSVFYGYTF

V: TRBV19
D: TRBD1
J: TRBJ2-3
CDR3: CASSPSGTGGDTQYF

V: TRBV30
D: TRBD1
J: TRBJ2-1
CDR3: CAWTSGTGRNEQFF

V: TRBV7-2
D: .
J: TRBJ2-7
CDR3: CASSLEQFSYEQYF

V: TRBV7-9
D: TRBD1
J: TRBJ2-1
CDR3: CASRHTTGTAYNEQFF

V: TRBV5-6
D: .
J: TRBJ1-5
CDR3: CASSPGGNQPQHF

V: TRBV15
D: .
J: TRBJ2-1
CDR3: CATSDSNEQFF

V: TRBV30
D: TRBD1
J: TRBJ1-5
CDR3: CAWSYDRGGQPQHF

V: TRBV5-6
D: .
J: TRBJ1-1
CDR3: CASSPERDTEAFF

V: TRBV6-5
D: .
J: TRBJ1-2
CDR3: CASGKGVGYGYTF

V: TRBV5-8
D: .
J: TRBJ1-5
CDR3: CASSLTGDQPQHF

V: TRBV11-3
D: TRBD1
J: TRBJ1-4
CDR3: CASSPGGNNEKLFF

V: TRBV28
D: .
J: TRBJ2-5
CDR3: CASSFKGDSGRETQYF

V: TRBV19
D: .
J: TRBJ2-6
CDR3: CASTNGGSGANVLTF

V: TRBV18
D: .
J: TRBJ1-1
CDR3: CASSPLGQGLDTEAFF

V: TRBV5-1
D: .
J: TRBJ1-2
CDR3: CASSFGFNYGYTF

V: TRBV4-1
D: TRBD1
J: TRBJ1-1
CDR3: CASSQDNGRGPTEAFF

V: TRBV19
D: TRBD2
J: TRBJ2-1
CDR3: CASAPGTRSYNEQFF

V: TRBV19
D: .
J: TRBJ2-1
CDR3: CASSISKENEQFF

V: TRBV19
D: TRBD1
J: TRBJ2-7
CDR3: CASSAGTGGPYEQYF

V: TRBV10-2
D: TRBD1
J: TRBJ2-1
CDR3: CASSLGTGWDNEQFF

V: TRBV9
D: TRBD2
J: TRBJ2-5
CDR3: CASSPSGGHQETQYF

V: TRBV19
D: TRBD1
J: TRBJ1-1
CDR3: CASTLRGNEEAFF

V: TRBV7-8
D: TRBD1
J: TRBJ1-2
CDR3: CASSLVQGAGGYTF

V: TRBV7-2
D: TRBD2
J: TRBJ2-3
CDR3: CASSPSGGPENTQYF

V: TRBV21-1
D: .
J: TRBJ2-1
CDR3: CAPGLAEGNEQFF

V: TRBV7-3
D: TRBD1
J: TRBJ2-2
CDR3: CASSPQDRGYAGELFF

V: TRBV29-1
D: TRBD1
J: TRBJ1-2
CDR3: CCSGGQGDYGYTF

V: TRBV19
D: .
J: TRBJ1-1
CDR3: CASTTRGMNTEAFF

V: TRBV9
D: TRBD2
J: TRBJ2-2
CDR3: CASSDGTSGPSGELFF

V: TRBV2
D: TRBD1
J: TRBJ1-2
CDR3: CASSETGQNYGYTF

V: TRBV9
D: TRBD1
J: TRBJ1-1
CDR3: CASATGDDNTEAFF

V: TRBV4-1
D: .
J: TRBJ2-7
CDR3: CASSQDGPSPQYF

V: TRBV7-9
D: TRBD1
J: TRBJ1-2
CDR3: CASSLSDRELGYTF

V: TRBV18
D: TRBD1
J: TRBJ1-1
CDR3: CASSPSTGVGNTEAFF

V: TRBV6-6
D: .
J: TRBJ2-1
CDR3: CASSPEREYDEQFF

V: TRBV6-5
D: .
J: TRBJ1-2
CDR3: CASRLTGYYGYTF

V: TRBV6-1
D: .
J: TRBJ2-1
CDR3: CASSEVTHAVDEQFF

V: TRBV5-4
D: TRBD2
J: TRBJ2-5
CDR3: CASSLGGLAGQETQYF

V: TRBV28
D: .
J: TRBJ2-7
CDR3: CARFKGAASYEQYF

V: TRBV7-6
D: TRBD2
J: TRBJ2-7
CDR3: CASSPGTSGYEQYF

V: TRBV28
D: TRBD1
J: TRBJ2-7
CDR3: CASSLGRGREQYF

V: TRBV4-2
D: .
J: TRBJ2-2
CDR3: CASSQGEETGELFF

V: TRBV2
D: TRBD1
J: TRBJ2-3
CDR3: CASLDRAHWGTDTQYF

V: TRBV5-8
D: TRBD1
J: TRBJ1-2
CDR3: CASSLWDRSNYGYTF

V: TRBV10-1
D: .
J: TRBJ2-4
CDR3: CASSDGGKNIQYF

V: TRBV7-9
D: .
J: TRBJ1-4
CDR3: CASSLSSPGGEYEKLFF

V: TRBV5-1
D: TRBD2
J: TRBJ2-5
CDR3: CASARTSGAETQYF

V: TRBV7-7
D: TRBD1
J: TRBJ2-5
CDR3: CASSLGDSSPETQYF

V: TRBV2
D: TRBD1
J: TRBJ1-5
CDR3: CASRTGTGMGQPQHF

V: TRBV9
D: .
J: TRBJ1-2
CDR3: CASSVEVAGGGYYGYTF

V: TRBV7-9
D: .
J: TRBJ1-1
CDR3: CASSPERGMNTEAFF

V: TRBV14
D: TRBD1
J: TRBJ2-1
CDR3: CASSNLDRDYNEQFF